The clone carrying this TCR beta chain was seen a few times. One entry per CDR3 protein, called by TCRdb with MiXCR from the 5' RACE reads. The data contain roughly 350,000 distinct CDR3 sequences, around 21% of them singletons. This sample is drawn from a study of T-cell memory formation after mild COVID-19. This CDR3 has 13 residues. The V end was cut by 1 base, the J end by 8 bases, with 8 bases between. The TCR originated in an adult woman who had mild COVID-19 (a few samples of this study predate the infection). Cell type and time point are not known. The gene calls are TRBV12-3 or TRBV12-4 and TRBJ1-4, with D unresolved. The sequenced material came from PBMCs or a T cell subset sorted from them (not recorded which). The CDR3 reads CASSLGVGEKLFF. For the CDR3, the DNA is TGTGCCAGCAGTTTAGGGGTTGGAGAAAAACTGTTTTTT.